This entry describes one T cell receptor beta chain. What it recognizes is unknown. Compared with germline, one end of the junction differs, possibly owing to a read error. Germline CDR1 reads SEHNR; CDR2 reads FQNEAQ (reference sequence). CDR3 length equals 15 residues. Use of 60 Vbeta and 13 Jbeta primers characterized the PCR. Measured with immunoSEQ multiplex PCR; TCRdb has only the in-frame clones, and not every one. The data contain 150,000 to 200,000 clones, roughly four fifths of them singletons. This specimen comes from a study of cytomegalovirus exposure and HLA in healthy donors. Study results and limitations: The HLA-A and HLA-B alleles of most subjects were reportedly predicted accurately from TCR beta sequences. Later analysis suggested links between common viral pathogens and several top significant clusters. CMV serostatus stood as the only immune exposure information on hand.

Sequenced input: PBMCs. The chain couples TRBV7-9 to TRBJ1-1; D is unclear. The sequence was collected from a woman aged 25 to 39 in good health and CMV-seropositive. CDR3 region: CSSSPSGSENTEAFF. The CDR3 DNA reads TGTTCCAGCAGCCCCTCGGGGTCGGAGAACACTGAAGCTTTCTTT.